The 18 T cell receptor beta chains below come from one sample, sequenced in a study of cytomegalovirus exposure and HLA in healthy donors. PCR primers comprised 60 Vbeta and 13 Jbeta primers. Assay used: immunoSEQ multiplex PCR; TCRdb lists only in-frame clones, some missing. The sample table sets out 35,000 to 45,000 clones. Sample: PBMCs. Source of these receptors: a man aged 35-49 years in good health and CMV-seropositive.

The J gene is TRBJ2-6, the V gene TRBV21-1; TRBD2 was called by the table and not checked on the DNA. TRBV21-1 counts as a pseudogene. CDR3 length equals 17 residues. CDR3 DNA: TGTGCCAGCGGCCCCGGGGGGGTTAGCTCTGGGGCCAACGTCCTGACTTTC. This sequence encodes CASGPGGVSSGANVLTF.

The J gene is TRBJ1-4, the V gene TRBV7-9, with 8 bases aligning to TRBD1. This CDR3 contains 15 residues. J lost 7 bases, V lost 1 base, and 5 bases had no gene match. Germline V gene sequence: CDR1 SEHNR, CDR2 FQNEAQ (reference sequence). The CDR3 sequence: CASSLGDRPPEKLFF. Here the CDR3 DNA reads TGTGCCAGCAGCTTAGGGGACAGGCCTCCTGAAAAACTGTTTTTT. The entire variable domain, with the rest obtained from reference TRBV7-9 and TRBJ1-4, is as follows: DTGVSQNPRHKITKRGQNVTFRCDPISEHNRLYWYRQTLGQGPEFLTYFQNEAQLEKSRLLSDRFSAERPKGSFSTLEIQRTEQGDSAMYLCASSLGDRPPEKLFFGSGTQLSVL.

This sequence joins TRBV7-2 and TRBJ2-7, with 9 bases matching TRBD2. Germline V gene data show CDR1 as SGHTA and CDR2 as FQGNSA. The J segment lost 1 base and the V segment lost 6 bases, leaving 4 bases of the junction unmatched. This CDR3 has 14 amino acids. The CDR3 loop is CASRISGSSYEQYF. In DNA, the CDR3 is TGTGCCAGCAGGATTAGCGGGAGTTCCTACGAGCAGTACTTC.

The gene calls are TRBV2 and TRBJ1-1; weak D call: TRBD1 (5 bases). From germline, CDR1 is SNHLY and CDR2 FYNNEI. The V and J ends lost 8 bases and 9 bases respectively, with 10 bases between them. The CDR3 consists of 10 residues. CDR3 region: CASGQGKAFF. CDR3 nucleotide sequence: TGTGCCAGCGGTCAGGGAAAAGCTTTCTTT.

J is TRBJ2-3 and V is TRBV10-3; D might be TRBD2 (6 bases). Trimming took off 0 bases at V and 0 bases at J, with 10 bases between the two ends. The germline V gene has CDR1 ENHRY and CDR2 SYGVKD. CDR3 length equals 16 residues. CDR3 residues: CAISESTGSSTDTQYF. The CDR3 region has the DNA TGTGCCATCAGTGAGTCGACCGGGAGTAGCACAGATACGCAGTATTTT.

The V and J genes are TRBV30 and TRBJ2-7; 15 nucleotides align to TRBD2. The CDR3 is made up of 17 amino acids. The trim removed 2 bases at V and 0 bases at J, leaving 5 bases unmatched. Germline CDR1 and CDR2: GTSNPN and SVGIG (reference sequence). CDR3 nucleotide sequence: TGTGCCTGGAGTACCGGGACTAGCGGGAGGAGCTCCTACGAGCAGTACTTC. This sequence encodes CAWSTGTSGRSSYEQYF.

The chain has TRBV15 and TRBJ1-5; no firm D call. The CDR3 totals 15 residues. Germline CDR1 and CDR2: LNHNV and YYDKDF (reference sequence). V was cut by 0 bases and J by 5 bases, with 11 bases left in between. In DNA form, the CDR3 reads TGTGCCACCAGCAGAGATCAGAGGGTGCATCAGCCCCAGCATTTT. Protein: CATSRDQRVHQPQHF.

This chain links TRBV4-2 with TRBJ2-7; 8 bases agree with TRBD2. Losses at the gene ends were 0 bases for V and 3 bases for J; bases not matched to a gene: 1. The V gene's germline CDR1 is LGHNA and CDR2 YNFKEQ. This CDR3 is built from 14 residues. The CDR3 region has the DNA TGTGCCAGCAGCCAAGAGCGGGGGGACTACGAGCAGTACTTC. Protein product: CASSQERGDYEQYF.

Regarding this clone: The sample carries other DNA sequences with the same CDR3. The chain couples TRBV11-3 to TRBJ2-7; 7 bases line up with TRBD1. The junction had 2 bases not matched to a gene; V was cut back by 1 base and J by 2 bases. The CDR3 has 14 residues. Germline CDR1 SGHNT, CDR2 YENEEA. Here the CDR3 reads CASSLGDSPYEQYF. The CDR3 nucleotides read TGTGCCAGCAGCTTAGGGGACAGCCCCTACGAGCAGTACTTC.

This chain links TRBV6-1 with TRBJ2-7; 8 positions agree with TRBD2. The CDR3 runs 15 residues. J lost 2 bases, V lost 4 bases, and 7 bases had no gene match. In germline, CDR1 is MNHNS, CDR2 SASEGT. The CDR3 DNA reads as TGTGCCAGCAGTGGGCCACTAGCGGTGACCTACGAGCAGTACTTC. Translated, it gives CASSGPLAVTYEQYF.

The chain employs TRBV18 and TRBJ2-7, with a weak D call TRBD2 (6 bases). Trimming shortened V by 6 bases and J by 2 bases, and 8 bases separated the two germline ends. Germline assignment: CDR1 KGHSH and CDR2 LQKENI. This CDR3 comprises 12 residues. The chain's CDR3 is CASSGGTYEQYF. The CDR3 coding sequence is TGTGCCAGCTCGGGCGGGACCTACGAGCAGTACTTC.

This chain uses TRBV28 with TRBJ2-7, with D unclear. Per the germline V gene, CDR1 is MDHEN and CDR2 is SYDVKM. This CDR3 is 12 amino acids long. Trimming cost V 10 bases and J 1 base, with 11 bases left between them. In DNA, the CDR3 is TGTGCCACCAAAGTCAGTTCCTACGAGCAGTACTTC. Its protein product is CATKVSSYEQYF.

V gene TRBV19 combines with J gene TRBJ2-1; 10 nucleotides align to TRBD2. Trimming cost V 3 bases and J 2 bases; bases outside gene matches: 4. The germline gives CDR1 LNHDA, CDR2 SQIVND (reference sequence). The CDR3 loop spans 16 amino acids. This CDR3 reads CASSITSGIAYNEQFF. CDR3 bases: TGTGCCAGTAGTATTACTAGCGGGATCGCCTACAATGAGCAGTTCTTC.

The chain carries TRBV10-3 and TRBJ1-1; TRBD1 might be the D (6 bases). Trimming stripped 0 bases from V and 1 base from J, with 9 bases between. Germline V gives CDR1 ENHRY, CDR2 SYGVKD. The CDR3 runs 15 residues. CDR3 coding DNA: TGTGCCATCAGTGAGTCCAGGGGAGAGAACACTGAAGCTTTCTTT. It yields the protein CAISESRGENTEAFF.

A note on this clone: The sample carries other DNA sequences with the same CDR3. J is TRBJ2-7 and V is TRBV7-9; 13 bases fit TRBD2. Looked up from germline, CDR1 is SEHNR and CDR2 is FQNEAQ (reference sequence). Germline trimming cut 4 bases from V and 5 bases from J; bases unmatched to any gene: 5. CDR3 length: 15 residues. CDR3: CASSSPGTSGDEQYF. CDR3 bases: TGTGCCAGCAGCTCGCCGGGGACTAGCGGGGACGAGCAGTACTTC.

The rearrangement uses TRBV25-1 and TRBJ1-5; 9 bases are a match to TRBD1. The CDR3 is 15 amino acids. Germline V gives CDR1 MGHDK, CDR2 SYGVNS. V lost 3 bases to trimming and J lost 4 bases; unmatched junction nucleotides: 4. As DNA, the CDR3 is TGTGCCAGCAGTGAGCCGGGACAGGGAAATCAGCCCCAGCATTTT. This codes for CASSEPGQGNQPQHF.

The V gene is TRBV18, the J gene TRBJ1-2; D call uncertain. Looked up from germline, CDR1 is KGHSH and CDR2 is LQKENI. This CDR3 comprises 12 residues. V was shortened by 9 bases and J by 1 base, with 9 bases between the two germline ends. CDR3 in amino acids: CASSTVNYGYTF. For the CDR3, the DNA is TGTGCCAGTTCCACAGTTAACTATGGCTACACCTTC.

The chain carries TRBV11-2 and TRBJ2-7; 7 bases align to TRBD2. This CDR3 is built from 15 residues. With V trimmed by 5 bases and J by 0 bases, 7 bases remained unmatched. Germline-derived CDR1 and CDR2 are SGHAT and FQNNGV. The CDR3: CASSEGGWISYEQYF. Written as DNA, the CDR3 is TGTGCCAGCAGCGAGGGAGGGTGGATCTCCTACGAGCAGTACTTC.